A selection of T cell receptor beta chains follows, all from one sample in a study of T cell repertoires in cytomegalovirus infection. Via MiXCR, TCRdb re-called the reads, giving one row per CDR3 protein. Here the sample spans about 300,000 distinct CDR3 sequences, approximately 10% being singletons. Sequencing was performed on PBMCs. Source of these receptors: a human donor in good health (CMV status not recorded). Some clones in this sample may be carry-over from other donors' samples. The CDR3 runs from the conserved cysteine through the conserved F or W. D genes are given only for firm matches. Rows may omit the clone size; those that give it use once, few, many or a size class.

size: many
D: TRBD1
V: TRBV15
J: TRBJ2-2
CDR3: CATSTGTGDTGELFF
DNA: TGTGCCACCAGCACCGGGACAGGGGATACCGGGGAGCTGTTTTTT

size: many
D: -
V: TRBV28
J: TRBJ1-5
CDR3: CASSLSRGSNQPQHF
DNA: TGTGCCAGCAGTCTCAGTAGGGGAAGCAATCAGCCCCAGCATTTT

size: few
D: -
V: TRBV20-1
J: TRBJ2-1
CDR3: CSASGRYGNEQFF
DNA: TGCAGTGCTAGCGGTCGGTACGGCAATGAGCAGTTCTTC

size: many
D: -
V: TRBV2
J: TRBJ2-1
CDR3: CASSDHSFQNVF
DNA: TGTGCCAGCAGTGACCATTCGTTTCAGAACGTCTTC

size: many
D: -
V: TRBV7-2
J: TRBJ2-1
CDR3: CASSLGRGVGNEQFF
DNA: TGTGCCAGCAGCTTAGGAAGGGGGGTGGGCAATGAGCAGTTCTTC

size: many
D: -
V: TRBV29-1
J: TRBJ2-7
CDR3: CSVEAQGRPYEQYF
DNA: TGCAGCGTTGAGGCGCAGGGGAGGCCCTACGAGCAGTACTTC

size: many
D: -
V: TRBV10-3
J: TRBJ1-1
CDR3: CAISGQGGTEAFF
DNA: TGTGCCATCAGTGGGCAGGGAGGCACTGAAGCTTTCTTT

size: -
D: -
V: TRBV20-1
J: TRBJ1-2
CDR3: CSARNGFGYTF
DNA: TGCAGTGCTAGGAACGGGTTTGGCTACACCTTC

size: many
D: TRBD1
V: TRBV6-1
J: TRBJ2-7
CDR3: CASSRGQGRYEQYF
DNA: TGTGCCAGCAGTCGAGGACAGGGTCGGTACGAGCAGTACTTC

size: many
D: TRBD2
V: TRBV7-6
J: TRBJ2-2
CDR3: CASSLDSGGTGELFF
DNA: TGTGCCAGCAGCTTAGACAGCGGGGGCACCGGGGAGCTGTTTTTT

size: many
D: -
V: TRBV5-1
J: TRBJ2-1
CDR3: CASSLDLDNEQFF
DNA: TGCGCCAGCAGCTTGGACCTTGACAATGAGCAGTTCTTC

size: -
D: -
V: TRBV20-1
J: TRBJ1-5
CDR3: CSANPRGARNQPQHF
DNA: TGCAGTGCTAATCCTCGGGGGGCGCGGAATCAGCCCCAGCATTTT

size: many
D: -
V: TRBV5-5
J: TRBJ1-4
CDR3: CASSLEQGFTEKLFF
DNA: TGTGCCAGCAGCTTGGAGCAGGGTTTTACTGAAAAACTGTTTTTT

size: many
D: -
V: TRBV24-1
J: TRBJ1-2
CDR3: CATSDPDGGSYGYTF
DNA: TGTGCCACCAGTGATCCGGACGGAGGATCATATGGCTACACCTTC

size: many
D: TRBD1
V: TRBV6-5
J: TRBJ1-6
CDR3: CASSYSPKRQGNNSPLHF
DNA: TGTGCCAGCAGTTACTCACCCAAGAGACAGGGCAATAATTCACCCCTCCACTTT

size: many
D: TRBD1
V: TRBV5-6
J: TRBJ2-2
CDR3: CASSGRTGQNTGELFF
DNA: TGTGCCAGCAGCGGACGGACAGGACAGAACACCGGGGAGCTGTTTTTT

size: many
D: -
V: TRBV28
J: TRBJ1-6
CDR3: CASRGGLNSPLHF
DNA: TGTGCCAGCAGGGGGGGTCTTAATTCACCCCTCCACTTT

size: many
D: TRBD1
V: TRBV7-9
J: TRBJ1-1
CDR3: CASSLSTGGTEAFF
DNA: TGTGCCAGCAGCTTATCGACAGGGGGCACTGAAGCTTTCTTT

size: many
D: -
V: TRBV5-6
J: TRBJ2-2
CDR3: CASSLEGENTGELFF
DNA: TGTGCCAGCAGCTTGGAAGGGGAGAACACCGGGGAGCTGTTTTTT

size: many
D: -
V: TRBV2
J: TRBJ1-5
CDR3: CASSARTPYQPQHF
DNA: TGTGCCAGCAGTGCCCGGACCCCCTATCAGCCCCAGCATTTT

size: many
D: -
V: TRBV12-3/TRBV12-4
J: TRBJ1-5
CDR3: CASSSGGYSNQPQHF
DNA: TGTGCCAGCAGTTCGGGCGGCTATAGCAATCAGCCCCAGCATTTT

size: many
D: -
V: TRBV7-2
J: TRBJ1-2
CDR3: CASSLDDGYTF
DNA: TGTGCCAGCAGCTTAGATGATGGCTACACCTTC

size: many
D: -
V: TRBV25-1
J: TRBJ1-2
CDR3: CASSVSQGYGYTF
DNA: TGTGCCAGCAGTGTTTCTCAGGGGTATGGCTACACCTTC

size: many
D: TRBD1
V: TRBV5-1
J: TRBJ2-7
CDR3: CASTSLGQGVSEQYF
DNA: TGCGCCAGCACTTCCCTCGGCCAGGGGGTGAGCGAGCAGTACTTC

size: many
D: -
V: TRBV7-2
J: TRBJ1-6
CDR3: CASSLVGRPPLHF
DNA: TGTGCCAGCAGCTTAGTGGGTCGTCCACCCCTCCACTTT

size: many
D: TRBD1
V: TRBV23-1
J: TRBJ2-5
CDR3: CASSLNEDRLFQETQYF
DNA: TGCGCCAGCAGCCTCAATGAGGACAGGCTATTCCAAGAGACCCAGTACTTC

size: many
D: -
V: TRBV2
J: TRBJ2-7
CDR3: CATLDSTYEQYF
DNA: TGTGCCACCCTGGACAGTACCTACGAGCAGTACTTC

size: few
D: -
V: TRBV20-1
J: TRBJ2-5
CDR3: CSARDPNRLETQYF
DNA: TGCAGTGCTAGAGATCCAAACAGGCTCGAGACCCAGTACTTC

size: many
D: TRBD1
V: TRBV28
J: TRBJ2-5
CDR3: CASSFGRGPFQETQYF
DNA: TGTGCCAGCAGTTTCGGTAGGGGGCCGTTCCAAGAGACCCAGTACTTC

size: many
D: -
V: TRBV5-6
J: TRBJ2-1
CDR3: CASSRGSTRDEQFF
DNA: TGTGCCAGCAGCCGGGGGTCCACGAGGGATGAGCAGTTCTTC

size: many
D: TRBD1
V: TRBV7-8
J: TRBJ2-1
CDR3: CASSSTGLPYNEQFF
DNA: TGTGCCAGCAGCTCGACAGGGTTGCCGTACAATGAGCAGTTCTTC

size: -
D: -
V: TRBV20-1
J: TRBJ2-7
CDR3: CSARDQGDYEQYF
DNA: TGCAGTGCTAGAGATCAAGGGGACTACGAGCAGTACTTC